This TCR beta chain is from a study of identical twins (dated by TCRdb to the mid-2010s). Regarding the complete study: To test whether fetal clonotypes persist, the study used deep sequencing on TCR alpha and beta repertoires from monozygotic twins, unrelated adults of various ages, and cord blood. Replicate twin experiments were performed at different times using different library preparation protocols to rule out contamination.

The germline V gene yields MDHEN for CDR1 and SYDVKM for CDR2. The junction shows trimming of 7 bases on V and 4 bases on J, plus 14 bases between the germline ends. Spanning cysteine to phenylalanine, the CDR3 consists of 14 amino acids. The entry retains the CDR3 DNA only, 42 bases that are in frame from base 1. The sample holds a few counts of this clonotype. The antigen it binds to is not known. No base quality values were provided; no much bigger clone lies one nucleotide off. Every donor in the study was a healthy Caucasian. Three pairs of female monozygotic twins, all aged roughly 18 to 29 years, were included in the twin cohort. Miltenyi CD45RO+ enrichment and human naive T-cell isolation kits were used to isolate memory (CD45RO+) and naive T cells from PBMC. The method was 5' RACE. TCRdb names Illumina HiSeq 2000 as the instrument used. A universal primer binding site was introduced by template switching, and a unique molecular identifier was present in the final cDNA, enabling accurate counting of TCR cDNA molecules. Specific primers in the conserved constant-segment region were used to synthesize first-strand cDNA for TCR alpha and beta chains. To control for contamination, each cDNA library was double barcoded with a SMART-Mk sample barcode plus Illumina barcodes. TruSeq adapter sequences along with Illumina sample barcodes were introduced in two successive PCR steps. Sequencing of the TCR alpha and beta cDNA libraries was done on the Illumina HiSeq platform using custom primers. Turning to the authors' computational methods: Raw reads were processed with MiGEC to extract unique molecular identifiers, and MiXCR was used to determine CDR3 positions. For each individual, recombination models were inferred using an EM algorithm with the repgenHMM and IGoR tools. Shared clonotype analysis was performed with the tcR package in R, normalizing sharing by the product of cloneset sizes. To study raw recombination without the effects of thymic and clonal selection, out-of-frame nonproductive sequences were analyzed. The public reads were quality trimmed at Q25 with fastp and then assembled into clones with MiXCR by TCRdb, keeping productive beta chains. Each CDR3 protein gets just one entry, which takes the most common genes and DNA from the rows behind it. The V and J calls come from TCRdb's annotation, not from the publication. Counted in this sample were 210,000 or so distinct CDR3 sequences; around 8% of them appeared once. Clones ranked in the top ten supply about 1.8% of the sample.

Study-level results and caveats: Zero-insertion analyses could be partly confounded by invariant T cells such as MAIT and iNKT, although diverse VJ usage argued against such confounding for most clonotypes. In monozygotic twins, recombination models systematically underestimated out-of-frame TCR alpha sharing, but the models matched the sharing seen between unrelated individuals. Because the same donors could not be followed over many years, the conclusions relied on cross-sectional statistical analysis. The excess sharing between twins in beta out-of-frame sequences was weaker because fewer shared sequences reduced the signal-to-noise ratio. Out-of-frame TCR alpha sequences shared between twins showed an excess of low generation-probability sequences compared with coincidental sharing between unrelated individuals. Abundant cord blood beta clonotypes had fewer insertions, young adult naive repertoires showed a similar but weaker trend, and memory repertoires showed no such trend.

The same data also contributed to another study, on yellow fever vaccine responses in identical twins. The second investigation adds: According to the authors, in identical twins the way T cells responded to vaccination appeared partly convergent and partly personalized. In identical twins, the study followed T cell clones that responded to the vaccine with precision.

The TCR originated in a woman younger than 30 in good health. Rearrangement joined TRBV28 to TRBJ2-1, and the D gene may be TRBD2, 5 bases matching. The specimen was memory (CD45RO+) T cells sorted from blood. The sample's cell subset or site label, decoded: CD45RO+ enriched T cells. The nucleotide sequence is TGTGCCAGCAAGGAGAGGGAGCCATACAATGAGCAGTTCTTC. It specifies CASKEREPYNEQFF.